What follows are 21 T cell receptor beta chains derived from one specimen sequenced in a study of cytomegalovirus exposure and HLA in healthy donors. A multiplex PCR was run with 60 Vbeta primers and 13 Jbeta primers. Profiling relied on immunoSEQ multiplex PCR, and the TCRdb table lists in-frame clones only, not all of them. The sample shows under 200,000 clones, 70% to 80% of them seen only once. The sample was PBMCs. All receptors derive from a man aged 30-40 years in good health and CMV-seronegative.

CDR3 region: CASSMTGSSYEQYF. The DNA of the CDR3 is TGTGCCAGCAGCATGACAGGGTCGTCCTACGAGCAGTACTTC. The V gene is TRBV7-9, the J gene TRBJ2-7; 7 bases are a match to TRBD1. CDR3 length equals 14 residues. The germline CDR1 and CDR2 sequences are SEHNR and FQNEAQ (reference sequence). Trimming removed 5 bases from V and 1 base from J; junction bases left unmatched: 5. The full variable domain, its missing parts supplied by reference TRBV7-9 and TRBJ2-7, is DTGVSQNPRHKITKRGQNVTFRCDPISEHNRLYWYRQTLGQGPEFLTYFQNEAQLEKSRLLSDRFSAERPKGSFSTLEIQRTEQGDSAMYLCASSMTGSSYEQYFGPGTRLTVT.

The chain links TRBV14 to TRBJ1-2; D is perhaps TRBD1 (5 bases). Trimming cost V 2 bases and J 7 bases, with 14 bases left between them. This CDR3 spans 14 amino acids. Per germline, CDR1 SGHDN and CDR2 FVKESK. The CDR3 region has the DNA TGTGCCAGCAGCCAATACCGGGGGGACCCTGGCTACACCTTC. It translates to CASSQYRGDPGYTF.

This chain joins TRBV6-1 and TRBJ1-2; 10 bases match TRBD1. Germline V gives CDR1 MNHNS, CDR2 SASEGT. Unmatched junction bases numbered 6, after V lost 1 base and J lost 4 bases. The length of the CDR3 is 16 residues. CDR3 nucleotide sequence: TGTGCCAGCAGTGAAGGCCTGGGACAGGGGACCTATGGCTACACCTTC. The encoded protein is CASSEGLGQGTYGYTF.

The V and J genes are TRBV5-6 and TRBJ1-1; D gene ambiguous. V gave up 2 bases and J gave up 5 bases, with 13 bases separating them. CDR3 length equals 14 residues. Germline loops: CDR1 SGHDT, CDR2 YYEEEE. In DNA form, the CDR3 reads TGTGCCAGCAGCTTTATCGGGAAGATAACTGAAGCTTTCTTT. This codes for CASSFIGKITEAFF.

V and J are TRBV28 and TRBJ1-1, with D uncertain. Deletions cut 3 bases from V and 0 bases from J, with 8 bases between. Germline CDR1 MDHEN, CDR2 SYDVKM. The CDR3 sequence is 14 residues long. CDR3 bases: TGTGCCAGCAGTTTGCGGAAGATGAACACTGAAGCTTTCTTT. Encoded protein: CASSLRKMNTEAFF.

The rearrangement links TRBV27 to TRBJ2-3, with TRBD2 matching 9 bases. In germline, CDR1 is MNHEY, CDR2 SMNVEV (reference sequence). CDR3 length equals 15 residues. Trimming at V came to 6 bases and at J to 7 bases, leaving 11 bases not matched to a gene. The CDR3 DNA follows: TGTGCCAGCAGGCCTCAAGCGGGAGGATCAAATACGCAGTATTTT. This translates into CASRPQAGGSNTQYF.

The chain uses TRBV29-1 and TRBJ2-7; tentatively, D is TRBD2 (7 bases). Germline values: CDR1 SQVTM, CDR2 ANQGSEA. Trimming cost V 3 bases and J 4 bases, with 13 bases left between them. The CDR3 runs 13 residues. In DNA, the CDR3 is TGCAGCGTTGATTGGGAGGGGGGGTACGAGCAGTACTTC. It translates to CSVDWEGGYEQYF.

This chain links TRBV6-1 with TRBJ2-7; no clear D gene. The CDR3 has 13 amino acids. The V and J ends lost 2 bases and 4 bases respectively, with 9 bases between them. Germline V gene data show CDR1 as MNHNS and CDR2 as SASEGT. The CDR3 loop reads CASSERYEYEQYF. DNA for the CDR3: TGTGCCAGCAGTGAACGCTATGAGTACGAGCAGTACTTC.

The J gene is TRBJ1-4, the V gene TRBV19; D is unclear. CDR1 and CDR2 (germline): LNHDA, SQIVND (reference sequence). The V and J ends lost 4 bases and 5 bases respectively, with 11 bases between them. The CDR3 is 14 amino acids. The CDR3 sequence: CASSNRLRNEKLFF. The CDR3 region has the DNA TGTGCCAGTAGTAATAGACTCAGAAATGAAAAACTGTTTTTT.

The CDR3 reads CASSYVGTGLTEAFF. The CDR3 DNA follows: TGTGCCAGCAGTTACGTCGGGACAGGGCTTACTGAAGCTTTCTTT. The V call is TRBV6-5, the J call TRBJ1-1; 9 bases map to TRBD1. V shed 2 bases and J 5 bases; nucleotides not matched to a gene: 6. Germline V gene sequence: CDR1 MNHEY, CDR2 SVGAGI. CDR3 length equals 15 residues.

The table lists this clone with a count of one. V usage is TRBV4-2 and J usage is TRBJ2-3, with TRBD2 matching 8 bases. This CDR3 has 17 residues. V lost 2 bases and J lost 1; bases outside the gene matches: 8. Germline CDR1 is LGHNA and CDR2 is YNFKEQ. The CDR3 region is CASSQWGREEGTDTQYF. Written as DNA, the CDR3 is TGTGCCAGCAGCCAATGGGGGCGGGAGGAGGGCACAGATACGCAGTATTTT.

This clone appeared a few times. This chain links TRBV19 with TRBJ2-5, with 7 bases identical to TRBD2. V lost 3 bases to trimming and J lost 1 base; unmatched junction nucleotides: 11. The CDR3 runs to 17 residues. In germline, CDR1 is LNHDA, CDR2 SQIVND (reference sequence). The CDR3 sequence is CASSIFGDSSGQETQYF. In nucleotides, the CDR3 is TGTGCCAGTAGTATTTTCGGGGACTCTAGCGGCCAAGAGACCCAGTACTTC.

This clone appeared a few times. This chain uses TRBV10-3 with TRBJ2-1; no clear D gene. The CDR3 is 14 residues long. V lost 0 bases and J 6 bases, leaving 9 bases between the germline ends. In germline, CDR1 is ENHRY, CDR2 SYGVKD. Here the CDR3 reads CAISESAQVNEQFF. The CDR3 DNA is TGTGCCATCAGTGAGTCTGCCCAGGTCAATGAGCAGTTCTTC.

This clone was observed a handful of times. The V gene is TRBV28, the J gene TRBJ2-4; D is perhaps TRBD2 (6 bases). The CDR3 is 14 residues long. Per the germline V gene, CDR1 is MDHEN and CDR2 is SYDVKM. Trimming took 7 bases from V and 7 from J, leaving 17 bases between them. CDR3 region: CASTSGKGLNIQYF. The CDR3 DNA follows: TGTGCCAGCACCTCGGGAAAGGGACTTAACATTCAGTACTTC.

V usage is TRBV27 and J usage is TRBJ2-5; D is ambiguous. Deletions cut 9 bases from V and 1 base from J, with 12 bases between. Germline lookup yields CDR1 MNHEY and CDR2 SMNVEV (reference sequence). The CDR3 spans 13 residues. The CDR3 reads CASSAQAQETQYF. DNA of the CDR3: TGTGCCAGTTCAGCCCAGGCCCAAGAGACCCAGTACTTC.

The V and J genes are TRBV27 and TRBJ2-2; 11 positions match TRBD1. V trimming: 7 bases; J trimming: 5 bases; junction bases outside the gene matches: 3. In germline, CDR1 is MNHEY, CDR2 SMNVEV (reference sequence). This CDR3 region has 14 residues. This chain's CDR3 is CASMGQGGTGELFF. CDR3 coding DNA: TGTGCCAGCATGGGACAGGGGGGTACCGGGGAGCTGTTTTTT.

V gene TRBV10-2 combines with J gene TRBJ2-5, with TRBD2 matching over 8 bases. Trimming cost V 3 bases and J 3 bases; bases outside gene matches: 9. The CDR3 totals 16 residues. Germline CDR1 WSHSY, CDR2 SAAADI. CDR3 region: CASSDGLAGIEETQYF. For the CDR3, the DNA is TGCGCCAGCAGTGACGGATTAGCGGGAATTGAAGAGACCCAGTACTTC.

The chain carries TRBV11-2 and TRBJ2-1; 9 bases agree with TRBD2. The germline V gene encodes CDR1 SGHAT and CDR2 FQNNGV. The CDR3 is 15 residues long. V lost 2 bases and J lost 4; bases outside the gene matches: 3. The CDR3 loop reads CASSLRSGGYNEQFF. The DNA for the CDR3 is TGTGCCAGCAGCTTAAGAAGCGGGGGGTACAATGAGCAGTTCTTC.

The chain combines TRBV7-6 with TRBJ2-1; a possible D gene is TRBD2 (5 bases). The CDR3 runs to 15 residues. The germline CDR1 and CDR2 sequences are SGHVS and FNYEAQ. Trimming pared 5 bases from V and 6 bases from J, leaving 17 bases between. CDR3 region: CASSRTLARGNEQFF. CDR3 nucleotide sequence: TGTGCCAGCAGCCGGACCCTAGCAAGAGGCAATGAGCAGTTCTTC.

The table lists this clone with a few counts. V usage is TRBV2 and J usage is TRBJ2-7; TRBD1 matches at 8 bases. This CDR3 is 13 amino acids long. Germline V gene data show CDR1 as SNHLY and CDR2 as FYNNEI. V lost 4 bases, J lost 4 bases, and 3 bases stayed unmatched. The CDR3 DNA sequence: TGTGCCAGCAGTGGCAGGGGGCAGTACGAGCAGTACTTC. It yields the protein CASSGRGQYEQYF. The full variable domain, with the rest looked up from reference TRBV2 and TRBJ2-7, is EPEVTQTPSHQVTQMGQEVILRCVPISNHLYFYWYRQILGQKVEFLVSFYNNEISEKSEIFDDQFSVERPDGSNFTLKIRSTKLEDSAMYFCASSGRGQYEQYFGPGTRLTVT.

The rearrangement joins TRBV18 to TRBJ2-7; 9 nucleotides match TRBD1. J lost 3 bases, V lost 1 base, and 7 bases had no gene match. The CDR3 sequence is 16 residues long. Germline assignment: CDR1 KGHSH and CDR2 LQKENI. The CDR3 is CASSPRNRTGVYEQYF. The CDR3 DNA sequence: TGTGCCAGCTCACCACGAAATCGGACAGGGGTCTACGAGCAGTACTTC.